These 14 T cell receptor beta chains were all obtained from the same sample, sequenced in a study of cytomegalovirus exposure and HLA in healthy donors. The study ran its PCR with 60 Vbeta and 13 Jbeta primers. Assay: immunoSEQ multiplex PCR; the TCRdb copy retains only in-frame clones and omits some. This table has about 110,000 clones, more than 65% appearing once. The sample was PBMCs. All receptors come from a man aged 25 to 40 in good health and CMV-seropositive.

This chain connects TRBV15 to TRBJ1-5; D is ambiguous. V shed 0 bases and J shed 9 bases, with 6 bases lying between them. There are 12 residues in the CDR3. CDR1 LNHNV and CDR2 YYDKDF come from the germline V gene (reference sequence). The CDR3 nucleotides are TGTGCCACCAGCAGAGATGGCGGGCCCCAGCATTTT. Amino acid sequence: CATSRDGGPQHF.

The chain links TRBV10-3 to TRBJ2-7; 9 positions agree with TRBD1. CDR1 is ENHRY and CDR2 is SYGVKD in the germline V gene. This CDR3 contains 13 residues. The trim removed 11 bases at V and 2 bases at J, leaving 7 bases unmatched. CDR3 DNA: TGTGCCGGGTCCGGGACAGGGCCCTACGAGCAGTACTTC. Residues: CAGSGTGPYEQYF.

The V call is TRBV11-2, the J call TRBJ1-1, with D possibly TRBD1 on 5 matching bases. Germline V gene lookup returns CDR1 SGHAT and CDR2 FQNNGV. The CDR3 sequence is 13 residues long. V lost 5 bases to trimming and J lost 7 bases, with 14 bases between them. CDR3: CASSPGTAGEAFF. The CDR3 region has the DNA TGTGCCAGCAGCCCTGGGACTGCCGGTGAAGCTTTCTTT.

The chain combines TRBV5-1 with TRBJ2-3, with D maybe TRBD2 (6 bases). Germline CDR1 and CDR2: SGHRS and YFSETQ. V lost 3 bases and J lost 6, with 14 bases in between. The CDR3 is 14 amino acids. CDR3 nucleotide sequence: TGCGCCAGCAGCTACGGGGGATCGGGCGATACGCAGTATTTT. It is translated as CASSYGGSGDTQYF.

The chain is built from TRBV2 and TRBJ1-1; D call uncertain. Trimming shortened V by 5 bases and J by 1 base, and 11 bases separated the two germline ends. The germline gives CDR1 SNHLY, CDR2 FYNNEI. The CDR3 contains 14 residues. Here the CDR3 DNA reads TGTGCCAGCAGTATCCGACTGGGGAACACTGAAGCTTTCTTT. It translates to CASSIRLGNTEAFF.

This clone has only a few counts. The V call is TRBV9, the J call TRBJ2-1, with D maybe TRBD2 (6 bases). Germline CDR1 reads SGDLS; CDR2 reads YYNGEE. The germline V and J ends were trimmed by 4 bases and 12 bases, with 20 bases remaining between them. The CDR3 totals 14 residues. CDR3 in amino acids: CASSPSDFSGVQFF. The CDR3 DNA sequence: TGTGCCAGCAGCCCCTCGGATTTTAGCGGCGTGCAGTTCTTC.

This rearrangement joins TRBV30 to TRBJ2-2; D possibly corresponds to TRBD2 (5 bases). The CDR3 is made up of 14 amino acids. The V end lost 5 bases, the J end lost 2 bases, and 12 bases lay between the germline ends. CDR1 and CDR2 from the germline V gene are GTSNPN and SVGIG (reference sequence). In DNA form, the CDR3 reads TGTGCCTGGGGCCATGGGAGCAACACCGGGGAGCTGTTTTTT. It encodes CAWGHGSNTGELFF.

The rearrangement joins TRBV27 to TRBJ2-3, with TRBD2 matching 13 bases. The V segment lost 5 bases and the J segment 3 bases; nucleotides outside the gene matches: 5. Germline loops: CDR1 MNHEY, CDR2 SMNVEV (reference sequence). There are 16 residues in the CDR3. For the CDR3, the DNA is TGTGCCAGCAGTCCCGGGACTAGCGGGGTGACAGATACGCAGTATTTT. Residues: CASSPGTSGVTDTQYF.

This clone occurred once. The rearrangement links TRBV27 to TRBJ1-4; D is unclear. The V gene's germline CDR1 is MNHEY and CDR2 SMNVEV (reference sequence). The CDR3 consists of 14 residues. Trimming stripped 2 bases from V and 0 bases from J, with 4 bases between. CDR3 nucleotides: TGTGCCAGCAGTTTACGGTCAACTAATGAAAAACTGTTTTTT. As protein: CASSLRSTNEKLFF.

This chain links TRBV19 with TRBJ1-2; D perhaps matches TRBD1 (5 bases). V lost 2 bases, J lost 4 bases, and 20 bases lay in between. CDR3 size: 17 residues. CDR1 and CDR2 from the germline V gene are LNHDA and SQIVND (reference sequence). DNA for the CDR3: TGTGCCAGTAGTATAATCCCCGGGGGTCGGAGGGCCTATGGCTACACCTTC. Protein product: CASSIIPGGRRAYGYTF.

V usage is TRBV28 and J usage is TRBJ2-2; the D is unclear. This CDR3 contains 12 residues. Deletions cut 6 bases from V and 2 bases from J, with 4 bases between. CDR1 and CDR2 from the germline V gene are MDHEN and SYDVKM. The CDR3 loop reads CASSQNTGELFF. DNA for the CDR3: TGTGCCAGCAGCCAAAACACCGGGGAGCTGTTTTTT.

The rearrangement joins TRBV28 to TRBJ2-7, with 13 bases matching TRBD2. Germline assignment: CDR1 MDHEN and CDR2 SYDVKM. J gave up 2 bases and V 1 base, and 8 bases lay outside the gene matches. The CDR3 runs to 18 residues. The DNA of the CDR3 is TGTGCCAGCAGTTTATTGGTCTCGACTAGCGGGGGGCCCTACGAGCAGTACTTC. Its protein product is CASSLLVSTSGGPYEQYF.

In this sample, this clone turned up once. The V and J genes are TRBV19 and TRBJ2-5; 15 nucleotides agree with TRBD2. V gave up 6 bases and J gave up 4 bases; unmatched junction bases: 9. The CDR3 consists of 17 residues. Germline CDR1 and CDR2: LNHDA and SQIVND (reference sequence). The CDR3 DNA is TGTGCCAGTAGCGACGGACTAGCGGGGGGGCTACGAGAGACCCAGTACTTC. Translated, it gives CASSDGLAGGLRETQYF. Full variable domain (missing parts from reference TRBV19 and TRBJ2-5): DGGITQSPKYLFRKEGQNVTLSCEQNLNHDAMYWYRQDPGQGLRLIYYSQIVNDFQKGDIAEGYSVSREKKESFPLTVTSAQKNPTAFYLCASSDGLAGGLRETQYFGPGTRLLVL.

The chain employs TRBV6-5 and TRBJ2-5; 12 bases fit TRBD2. CDR3 length: 15 residues. V trimming: 6 bases; J trimming: 2 bases; junction bases outside the gene matches: 4. Looked up from germline, CDR1 is MNHEY and CDR2 is SVGAGI. CDR3 DNA: TGTGCCAGCAGCGCTAGCGGGGGGGCACAAGAGACCCAGTACTTC. As protein: CASSASGGAQETQYF.